Listed below are T cell receptor beta chains from one sample, sequenced in a study of blood T cell repertoires in COVID-19. The assay was immunoSEQ multiplex PCR, and TCRdb's table has in-frame clones only and misses some. The sample lists about 140,000 clones, around 83% occurring once. The sequenced material came from peripheral blood. The receptors stem from a human donor in a cohort sampled during active COVID-19. CDR3s include the opening cysteine and the closing phenylalanine or tryptophan. Each record gives: clone size, V gene, J gene, D gene, CDR3 protein, CDR3 DNA. The D gene is left open where the match is weak. Clone size is given for some rows only: seen once, a few or many times, or a class if the clone is expanded.

size: NA
V: TRBV5-4
J: TRBJ2-5
D: TRBD1
CDR3: CASSQQGSQETQYF
DNA: TGTGCCAGCAGCCAACAGGGGTCTCAAGAGACCCAGTACTTC

size: NA
V: TRBV2
J: TRBJ2-7
D: NA
CDR3: CASSTDFSYEQYF
DNA: TGTGCCAGCAGTACGGACTTCTCCTACGAGCAGTACTTC

size: NA
V: TRBV6-2/TRBV6-3
J: TRBJ2-1
D: TRBD2
CDR3: CASSPGLAGDRAPFF
DNA: TGTGCCAGCAGTCCGGGACTAGCGGGAGACCGGGCTCCGTTCTTC

size: NA
V: TRBV14
J: TRBJ2-7
D: NA
CDR3: CASSQGPRTRISSYEQYF
DNA: TGTGCCAGCAGCCAAGGCCCCAGGACACGGATAAGCTCCTACGAGCAGTACTTC

size: NA
V: TRBV3-1/TRBV3-2
J: TRBJ2-5
D: TRBD2
CDR3: CASSQDPGGYQETQYF
DNA: TGTGCCAGCAGCCAAGACCCGGGAGGTTACCAAGAGACCCAGTACTTC

size: few
V: TRBV11-1
J: TRBJ2-5
D: TRBD2
CDR3: CASSSGGFATQYF
DNA: TGTGCCAGCAGCTCGGGGGGTTTCGCGACCCAGTACTTC

size: NA
V: TRBV28
J: TRBJ2-1
D: TRBD2
CDR3: CASSPAGTSGPTSVF
DNA: TGTGCCAGCAGCCCAGCCGGGACTAGCGGCCCTACGTCGGTCTTC

size: NA
V: TRBV14
J: TRBJ2-7
D: NA
CDR3: CASSHDSTYEQYF
DNA: TGTGCCAGCAGCCATGACTCTACGTACGAGCAGTACTTC

size: NA
V: TRBV20-1
J: TRBJ2-5
D: TRBD1
CDR3: CSAYRGETQYF
DNA: TGCAGTGCTTACAGGGGAGAGACCCAGTACTTC

size: few
V: TRBV5-1
J: TRBJ2-7
D: TRBD2
CDR3: CASSVSGRGGSYEQYF
DNA: TGCGCCAGCAGCGTTAGCGGGAGAGGGGGGTCCTACGAGCAGTACTTC

size: NA
V: TRBV6-5
J: TRBJ1-1
D: TRBD1
CDR3: CASSSGQGTAFF
DNA: TGTGCCAGCAGCTCCGGACAGGGTACTGCTTTCTTT

size: NA
V: TRBV19
J: TRBJ2-1
D: TRBD2
CDR3: CASSGTSGYNEQFF
DNA: TGTGCCAGTAGTGGGACTAGCGGGTACAATGAGCAGTTCTTC

size: few
V: TRBV27
J: TRBJ1-1
D: TRBD1
CDR3: CASTETGVWTEAFF
DNA: TGTGCCAGCACCGAGACAGGGGTGTGGACTGAAGCTTTCTTT

size: NA
V: TRBV5-4
J: TRBJ2-7
D: NA
CDR3: CASSPLGGEQYF
DNA: TGTGCCAGCAGCCCCCTGGGGGGCGAGCAGTACTTC

size: NA
V: TRBV4-1
J: TRBJ2-5
D: TRBD2
CDR3: CASSRLLAGSGETQYF
DNA: TGCGCCAGCAGCCGTCTACTAGCGGGTTCGGGGGAGACCCAGTACTTC

size: NA
V: TRBV5-1
J: TRBJ2-3
D: TRBD2
CDR3: CASSLAAGTSGTDTQYF
DNA: TGCGCCAGCAGCTTGGCCGCCGGGACTAGCGGGACGGATACGCAGTATTTT

size: NA
V: TRBV7-9
J: TRBJ1-2
D: TRBD1
CDR3: CASSSDRVYGYTF
DNA: TGTGCCAGCAGCTCTGACAGGGTCTATGGCTACACCTTC

size: NA
V: TRBV15
J: TRBJ2-7
D: NA
CDR3: CATSRDRRVEYEQYF
DNA: TGTGCCACCAGCAGAGATCGGAGGGTGGAGTACGAGCAGTACTTC

size: few
V: TRBV2
J: TRBJ2-7
D: NA
CDR3: CASSEVEGQYF
DNA: TGTGCCAGCAGTGAAGTTGAGGGGCAGTACTTC

size: once
V: TRBV3-1/TRBV3-2
J: TRBJ1-3
D: NA
CDR3: CASSYQDYSGNTIYF
DNA: TGTGCCAGCAGCTACCAGGACTACTCTGGAAACACCATATATTTT